This entry lists 7 T cell receptor beta chains sequenced from one sample in a study of glioma-infiltrating T cells after dendritic cell vaccination. Method: immunoSEQ multiplex PCR; TCRdb's copy keeps in-frame clones and lacks some. The sample lists 20,000 to 25,000 clones; 79% were seen once. Sample: blood, taken before dendritic cell vaccination. These receptors came from a human donor with glioblastoma.

The V and J genes are TRBV27 and TRBJ2-7, with unresolved D. V lost 0 bases, J lost 3 bases, and 12 bases lay in between. Germline assignment: CDR1 MNHEY and CDR2 SMNVEV (reference sequence). This CDR3 is 15 amino acids long. CDR3 sequence reads: CASSLSSPGFYEQYF. Written as DNA, the CDR3 is TGTGCCAGCAGTTTATCGAGTCCAGGTTTCTACGAGCAGTACTTC.

The V gene is TRBV30, the J gene TRBJ1-1; D perhaps matches TRBD1 (5 bases). This CDR3 is 15 amino acids long. The V gene's germline CDR1 is GTSNPN and CDR2 SVGIG (reference sequence). V was clipped by 4 bases and J by 5 bases, with 20 bases between them. In nucleotides, the CDR3 is TGTGCCTGGAAAGTTTCAGGTCGTGGGGGGACTGAAGCTTTCTTT. Amino acid sequence: CAWKVSGRGGTEAFF.

The V call is TRBV7-9, the J call TRBJ2-7, with 7 positions matching TRBD1. V was pared by 5 bases and J by 0 bases, with 13 bases of the junction left unmatched. Germline-derived CDR1 and CDR2 are SEHNR and FQNEAQ (reference sequence). The CDR3 has 17 amino acids. The CDR3 region is CASSLFPGGTSSYEQYF. In nucleotides, the CDR3 is TGTGCCAGCAGCCTATTCCCAGGGGGTACTTCCTCCTACGAGCAGTACTTC.

The rearrangement uses TRBV19 and TRBJ1-5; perhaps TRBD1 as D (6 bases). Germline values: CDR1 LNHDA, CDR2 SQIVND (reference sequence). V dropped 6 bases and J dropped 1 base, with 13 bases sitting between them. This CDR3 comprises 15 residues. CDR3: CASREGGGSNQPQHF. Written as DNA, the CDR3 is TGTGCCAGTAGGGAAGGGGGTGGCAGCAATCAGCCCCAGCATTTT.

The CDR3 region is CASSQHETGTGRAGANVLTF. CDR3 sequence (DNA): TGCGCCAGCAGTCAGCACGAAACCGGGACAGGGAGGGCTGGGGCCAACGTCCTGACTTTC. The chain has TRBV23-1 and TRBJ2-6; 9 nucleotides line up with TRBD1. TRBV23-1 has ORF status, its function being uncertain. V lost 3 bases, J lost 2 bases, and 14 bases stayed unmatched. The CDR3 totals 20 residues.

In its sample, this clone was seen a few times. This same CDR3 is encoded by further DNA sequences in the sample. The J gene is TRBJ1-5, the V gene TRBV7-2, with TRBD1 matching over 8 bases. After removal of 4 bases from V and 6 bases from J, the junction contained 2 bases not matched to a gene. The CDR3 is 13 residues long. Germline V CDR1 and CDR2: SGHTA, FQGNSA. In DNA, the CDR3 is TGTGCCAGCAGCTCACAGGGGGGTCAGCCCCAGCATTTT. Amino acid sequence: CASSSQGGQPQHF.

The chain employs TRBV7-9 and TRBJ2-1, with 8 bases lining up with TRBD2. Germline trimming cut 4 bases from V and 0 bases from J; bases unmatched to any gene: 2. The CDR3 has 15 residues. Germline V CDR1 and CDR2: SEHNR, FQNEAQ (reference sequence). CDR3 nucleotides: TGTGCCAGCAGCTCCCGGGGGGGCTCCTACAATGAGCAGTTCTTC. It encodes CASSSRGGSYNEQFF. The variable domain in full, completed from reference TRBV7-9 and TRBJ2-1, reads DTGVSQNPRHKITKRGQNVTFRCDPISEHNRLYWYRQTLGQGPEFLTYFQNEAQLEKSRLLSDRFSAERPKGSFSTLEIQRTEQGDSAMYLCASSSRGGSYNEQFFGPGTRLTVL.